This is a list of T cell receptor beta chains from one sample in a study of Ad26.COV2.S vaccination and SARS-CoV-2 variants. The data were produced by immunoSEQ multiplex PCR, yet TCRdb's version contains in-frame clones alone and is incomplete. Of 250,000 or so clones in the sample, around 85% were seen once. The starting material was peripheral blood, obtained in a trial of Ad26.COV2.S vaccine versus placebo. The receptors come from a person aged 18-60 years who received the Ad26.COV2.S COVID-19 vaccine or a placebo. CDR3s include the opening cysteine and the closing phenylalanine or tryptophan.

v_call	j_call	cdr3_aa
TRBV10-3	TRBJ1-2	CASHLQGSYGYTF
TRBV4-2	TRBJ2-7	CASSQAIAGGFYEQYF
TRBV7-8	TRBJ2-1	CASTAGQVGEQFF
TRBV5-4	TRBJ2-1	CASSPRKTSGTRYEQFF
TRBV11-2	TRBJ1-4	CASSLRRVGGEKLFF
TRBV29-1	TRBJ2-1	CSVSAVSYNEQFF
TRBV27	TRBJ2-1	CASSPTGPGQFF
TRBV21-1	TRBJ2-1	CASSKARGSSYNEQFF
TRBV7-9	TRBJ1-4	CASSLSGQGGEKLFF
TRBV4-2	TRBJ1-5	CASSQGRGYQPQHF
TRBV25-1	TRBJ1-2	CASSARDSYGYTF
TRBV7-2	TRBJ2-5	CASSLVSAVQLQETQYF
TRBV11-2	TRBJ1-1	CASSSGWGGTEAFF
TRBV2	TRBJ2-2	CASNRQGTGELFF
TRBV7-2	TRBJ2-3	CASSSRLTDTQYF
TRBV19	TRBJ2-7	CASSIDSREQYF
TRBV6-4	TRBJ2-3	CASSDSGGRGTDTQYF
TRBV4-1	TRBJ2-3	CASSPSFSGDSTDTQYF